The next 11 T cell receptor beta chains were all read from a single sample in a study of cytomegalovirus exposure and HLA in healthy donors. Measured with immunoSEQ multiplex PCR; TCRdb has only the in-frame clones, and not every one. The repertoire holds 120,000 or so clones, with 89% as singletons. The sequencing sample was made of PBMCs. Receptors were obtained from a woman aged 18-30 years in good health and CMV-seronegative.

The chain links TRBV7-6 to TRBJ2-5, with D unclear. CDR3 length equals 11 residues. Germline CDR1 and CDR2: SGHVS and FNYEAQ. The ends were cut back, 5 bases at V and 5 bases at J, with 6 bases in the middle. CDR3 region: CASSHGETQYF. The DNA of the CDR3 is TGTGCCAGCAGCCACGGGGAGACCCAGTACTTC.

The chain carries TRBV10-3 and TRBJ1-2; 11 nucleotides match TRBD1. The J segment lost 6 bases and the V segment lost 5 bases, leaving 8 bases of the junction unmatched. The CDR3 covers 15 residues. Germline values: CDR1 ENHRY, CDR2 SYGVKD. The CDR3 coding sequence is TGTGCCATCAGTCAGGGACAGGGGGGAGAGGATGGCTACACCTTC. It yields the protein CAISQGQGGEDGYTF.

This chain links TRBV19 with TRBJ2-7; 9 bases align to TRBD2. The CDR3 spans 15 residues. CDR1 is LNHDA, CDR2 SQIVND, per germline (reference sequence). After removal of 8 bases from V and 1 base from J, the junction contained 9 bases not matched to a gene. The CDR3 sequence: CASPLAGELSYEQYF. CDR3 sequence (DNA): TGTGCCAGTCCACTAGCGGGCGAATTATCCTACGAGCAGTACTTC.

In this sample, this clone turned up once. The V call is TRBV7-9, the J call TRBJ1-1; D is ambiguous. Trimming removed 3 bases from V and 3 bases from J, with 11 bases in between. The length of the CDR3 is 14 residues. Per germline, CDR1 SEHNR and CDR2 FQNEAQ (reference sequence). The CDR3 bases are TGTGCCAGCAGCTTTCTTCGGGAGCACACTGAAGCTTTCTTT. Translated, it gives CASSFLREHTEAFF. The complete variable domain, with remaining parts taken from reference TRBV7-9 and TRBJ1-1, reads DTGVSQNPRHKITKRGQNVTFRCDPISEHNRLYWYRQTLGQGPEFLTYFQNEAQLEKSRLLSDRFSAERPKGSFSTLEIQRTEQGDSAMYLCASSFLREHTEAFFGQGTRLTVV.

The CDR3 DNA is TGTGCCAGCACGACCTTTGTATCATCTCACAGGGGTTGGAAACTGTTTTTT. Protein: CASTTFVSSHRGWKLFF. The rearrangement joins TRBV27 to TRBJ1-4; 7 positions agree with TRBD1. Per the germline V gene, CDR1 is MNHEY and CDR2 is SMNVEV (reference sequence). Trimming removed 7 bases from V and 11 bases from J; junction bases left unmatched: 22. This CDR3 has 17 amino acids.

The CDR3 region is CASRTTQIFNSPLHF. CDR3 nucleotide sequence: TGTGCCAGTAGGACAACACAGATCTTTAATTCACCCCTCCACTTT. The rearrangement links TRBV19 to TRBJ1-6; D gene ambiguous. Trimming shortened V by 6 bases and J by 6 bases, and 15 bases separated the two germline ends. This CDR3 contains 15 residues. Germline CDR1 is LNHDA and CDR2 is SQIVND (reference sequence).

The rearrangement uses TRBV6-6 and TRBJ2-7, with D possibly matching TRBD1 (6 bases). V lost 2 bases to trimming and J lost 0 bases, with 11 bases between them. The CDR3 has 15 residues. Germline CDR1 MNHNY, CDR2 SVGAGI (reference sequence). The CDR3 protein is CASSYEGGNSYEQYV. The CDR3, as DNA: TGTGCCAGCAGTTACGAAGGGGGAAACTCCTACGAGCAGTACGTC.

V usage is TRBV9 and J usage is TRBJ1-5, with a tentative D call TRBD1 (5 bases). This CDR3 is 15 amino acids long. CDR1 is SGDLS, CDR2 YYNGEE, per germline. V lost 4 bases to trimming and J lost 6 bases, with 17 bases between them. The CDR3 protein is CASSPGPGGTQPQHF. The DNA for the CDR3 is TGTGCCAGCAGCCCCGGGCCCGGGGGGACTCAGCCCCAGCATTTT.

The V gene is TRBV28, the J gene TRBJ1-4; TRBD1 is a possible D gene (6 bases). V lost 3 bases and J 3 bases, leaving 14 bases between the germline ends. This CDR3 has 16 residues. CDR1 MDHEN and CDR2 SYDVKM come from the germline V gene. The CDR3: CASSLFVQGPNEKLFF. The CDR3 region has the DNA TGTGCCAGCAGTTTGTTTGTACAGGGTCCTAATGAAAAACTGTTTTTT. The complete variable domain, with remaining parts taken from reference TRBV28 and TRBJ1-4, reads DVKVTQSSRYLVKRTGEKVFLECVQDMDHENMFWYRQDPGLGLRLIYFSYDVKMKEKGDIPEGYSVSREKKERFSLILESASTNQTSMYLCASSLFVQGPNEKLFFGSGTQLSVL.

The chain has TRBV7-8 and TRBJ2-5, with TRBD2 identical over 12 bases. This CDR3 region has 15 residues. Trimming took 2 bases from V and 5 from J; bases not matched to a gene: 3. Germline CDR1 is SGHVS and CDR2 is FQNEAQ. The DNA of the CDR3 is TGTGCCAGCAGCTTACTAGCGGGAGGGTATGAGACCCAGTACTTC. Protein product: CASSLLAGGYETQYF.

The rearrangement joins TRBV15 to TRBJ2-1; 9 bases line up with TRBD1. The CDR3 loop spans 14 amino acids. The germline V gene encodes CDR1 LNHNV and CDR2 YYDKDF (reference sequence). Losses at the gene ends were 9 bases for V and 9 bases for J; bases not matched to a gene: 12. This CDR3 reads CATTNYRGRGEQFF. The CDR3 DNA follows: TGTGCCACTACCAACTACAGGGGGCGAGGTGAGCAGTTCTTC. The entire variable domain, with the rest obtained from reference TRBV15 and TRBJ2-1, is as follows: DAMVIQNPRYQVTQFGKPVTLSCSQTLNHNVMYWYQQKSSQAPKLLFHYYDKDFNNEADTPDNFQSRRPNTSFCFLDIRSPGLGDTAMYLCATTNYRGRGEQFFGPGTRLTVL.